This T cell receptor beta chain was found in a study of regulatory T cells in long-lasting Graves disease. The study, taken as a whole, reports: Persistent-disease Graves' patients showed less TCR diversity than new cases.

Only a few counts were recorded for this clonotype. No antigen is known for it. With iRepertoire HTBI primers and Arm-PCR of CDR3 regions, TCR beta libraries were built. Each CDR3 protein is one row after TCRdb ran MiXCR on the multiplex PCR reads. The sample has more than 450,000 distinct CDR3 sequences; around 12% are singletons. Germline V lookup: CDR1 MDHEN, CDR2 SYDVKM. The trim removed 6 bases at V and 3 bases at J, leaving 4 bases unmatched. The CDR3 covers 14 residues. Time point of the sample: newly diagnosed GD, antithyroid drugs for less than 3 months. The TCR library used RNA extracted from PBMCs. These data also formed part of another study, on T cells in Graves' hyperthyroidism and ophthalmopathy. That work states: Not enrolled were patients with uncontrolled infection, other autoimmune disease, pregnancy or lactation. Based on clinical symptoms, serum thyroxine and TRAb, thyroid ultrasound and orbital computed tomography, diagnoses were reached.

Source: peripheral blood mononuclear cells (PBMCs), taken at new diagnosis, from a patient treated with antithyroid drugs. The receptor was isolated from a woman under 40 with Graves disease. The chain joins TRBV28 to TRBJ2-7; 11 nucleotides align to TRBD2. CDR3 nucleotide sequence: TGTGCCAGCAGGACTAGCGGGGAGTACTACGAGCAGTACTTC. It yields the protein CASRTSGEYYEQYF.